Listed below are T cell receptor beta chains from one sample, sequenced in a study of blood T cells in healthy people across ages. MiXCR, applied by TCRdb to the 5' RACE reads, yields one record per CDR3 protein. The sample yields 1.2 million to 1.5 million distinct CDR3 sequences, 55% to 75% seen once. The sequenced sample consisted of blood. Receptors were obtained from a man between 18 and 29 years old in good health. Each CDR3 is given with its conserved first and last residue. A D gene is named only where the DNA matches it firmly. Clone size, where shown, is once, few, many, or a class for clones that have expanded.

. TRBJ2-1 TRBD2 TRBV7-2 CASSLEGLAVNEQFF TGTGCCAGCAGCTTAGAGGGACTAGCCGTCAATGAGCAGTTCTTC
. TRBJ2-1 TRBD2 TRBV4-3 CASSQGTSGASSYNEQFF TGCGCCAGCAGCCAAGGGACTAGCGGGGCGAGCTCCTACAATGAGCAGTTCTTC
once TRBJ2-7 . TRBV10-2 CASSIQGREQYF TGCGCCAGCAGCATACAGGGACGGGAGCAGTACTTC
. TRBJ2-7 TRBD2 TRBV19 CASSSPSGSEQYF TGTGCCAGTAGTTCCCCTAGCGGGAGTGAGCAGTACTTC
. TRBJ1-2 . TRBV5-1 CASRAWSGRTYGYTF TGCGCCAGCAGGGCATGGAGCGGACGGACCTATGGCTACACCTTC
. TRBJ1-6 . TRBV7-6 CASSLDLGQANSPLHF TGTGCCAGCAGCTTAGATCTAGGCCAGGCAAATTCACCCCTCCACTTT
. TRBJ2-7 TRBD2 TRBV20-1 CSATTSGGPYEQYF TGCAGTGCCACGACTAGCGGGGGGCCCTACGAGCAGTACTTC
. TRBJ1-5 TRBD1 TRBV5-5 CASSSTGNSQPQHF TGTGCCAGCAGCTCGACAGGGAACAGTCAGCCCCAGCATTTT
. TRBJ2-1 . TRBV10-3 CAIIGLDNEQFF TGTGCCATAATAGGACTCGACAATGAGCAGTTCTTC
. TRBJ2-7 . TRBV6-4 CASTVEQYF TGTGCCAGCACCGTCGAGCAGTACTTC
. TRBJ1-2 . TRBV5-1 CASSFPGTAGGYTF TGCGCCAGCAGCTTCCCCGGGACGGCGGGAGGCTACACCTTC
. TRBJ2-5 TRBD2 TRBV7-2 CASEPGGRAETQYF TGTGCCAGCGAGCCAGGCGGGAGGGCGGAGACCCAGTACTTC
. TRBJ1-2 . TRBV9 CASSVQQGLLAGYTF TGTGCCAGCAGCGTCCAACAGGGTCTCCTGGCAGGCTACACCTTC
. TRBJ2-1 TRBD2 TRBV5-1 CASSTDSGNEQFF TGCGCCAGCAGCACGGATAGCGGGAATGAGCAGTTCTTC
few TRBJ2-5 . TRBV12-3/TRBV12-4 CASSSPGLQETQYF TGTGCCAGCAGTTCCCCAGGGTTGCAAGAGACCCAGTACTTC
. TRBJ2-7 TRBD1 TRBV12-3/TRBV12-4 CASSMGQSYEQYF TGTGCCAGCAGTATGGGACAGAGTTACGAGCAGTACTTC
. TRBJ1-5 . TRBV4-2 CASSNQRIPNQPQHF TGTGCCAGCAGCAACCAACGGATACCAAATCAGCCCCAGCATTTT
. TRBJ2-5 . TRBV9 CASSVVGGGGDEQYF TGTGCCAGCAGCGTAGTAGGGGGTGGGGGCGATGAGCAGTACTTC
. TRBJ2-4 TRBD1 TRBV9 CAGSVTGVGLDEQYF TGTGCCGGCAGCGTAACAGGGGTCGGTCTTGATGAGCAGTACTTC
few TRBJ1-2 . TRBV20-1 CSARPPLGNDYGYTF TGCAGTGCTCGACCCCCTTTGGGTAACGATTATGGCTACACCTTC
few TRBJ2-7 TRBD2 TRBV5-1 CASKKGSGSSYEQYF TGCGCCAGCAAGAAGGGCAGCGGGAGTTCCTACGAGCAGTACTTC
. TRBJ1-2 TRBD1 TRBV20-1 CSAEGQGHSGYTF TGCAGTGCTGAAGGACAGGGTCATAGTGGCTACACCTTC
few TRBJ1-2 . TRBV4-3 CASSPDYDSYGYTF TGCGCCAGCAGCCCAGACTACGACAGCTATGGCTACACCTTC
. TRBJ2-6 . TRBV5-5 CASSTPGTHSGANVLTF TGTGCCAGCAGCACCCCAGGGACGCACTCTGGGGCCAACGTCCTGACTTTC
. TRBJ2-5 TRBD1 TRBV5-1 CASSWTGGALWEQYF TGCGCCAGCAGCTGGACAGGGGGCGCCCTCTGGGAGCAGTACTTC
. TRBJ1-2 TRBD1 TRBV7-2 CASTSTGRYGYTF TGTGCCAGCACCTCGACAGGGAGATATGGCTACACCTTC
. TRBJ2-3 TRBD2 TRBV2 CASSEALRLAGLTDTQYF TGTGCCAGCAGTGAAGCGCTTCGGCTAGCGGGTCTCACAGATACGCAGTATTTT
. TRBJ2-1 . TRBV20-1 CSAGRGGSSYNEQFF TGCAGTGCGGGCCGTGGGGGAAGCTCCTACAATGAGCAGTTCTTC
. TRBJ2-1 TRBD2 TRBV27 CASRKLAGGDHNEQFF TGTGCCAGCAGAAAATTAGCGGGGGGCGACCACAATGAGCAGTTCTTC
. TRBJ2-7 . TRBV10-3 CAIGNTGRSSYEQYF TGTGCCATCGGTAACACGGGCAGGAGCTCCTACGAGCAGTACTTC
. TRBJ2-1 . TRBV7-9 CASSLGSKSSYNEQFF TGTGCCAGCAGCTTAGGGTCCAAGAGCTCCTACAATGAGCAGTTCTTC
. TRBJ2-1 . TRBV6-2/TRBV6-3 CASSYPQPQFF TGTGCCAGCAGTTACCCACAACCGCAGTTCTTC
. TRBJ1-4 . TRBV7-2 CASSPAMNGVPYEKLFF TGTGCCAGCAGCCCAGCAATGAATGGCGTCCCCTATGAAAAACTGTTTTTT
few TRBJ2-7 . TRBV11-2 CASSRTRGGSYEQYF TGTGCCAGCAGCCGGACACGTGGGGGGTCGTACGAGCAGTACTTC
few TRBJ2-1 . TRBV29-1 CSVGGPPNEQFF TGCAGCGTTGGAGGGCCCCCAAATGAGCAGTTCTTC
. TRBJ2-7 . TRBV18 CASSAVLGRPYEQYF TGTGCCAGCTCGGCTGTATTGGGACGTCCTTACGAGCAGTACTTC
. TRBJ2-7 . TRBV27 CASSIKDSSYEQYF TGTGCCAGCAGTATAAAGGACAGCTCCTACGAGCAGTACTTC
. TRBJ2-7 . TRBV11-1 CASSFTPGDHEQYF TGTGCCAGCAGCTTCACGCCAGGGGATCACGAGCAGTACTTC
. TRBJ2-4 TRBD2 TRBV14 CASSPGLAGVQNIQYF TGTGCCAGCAGCCCGGGACTAGCGGGAGTACAAAACATTCAGTACTTC
. TRBJ1-4 TRBD1 TRBV28 CASWDSLRRKLFF TGTGCCAGCTGGGACAGTCTAAGGAGAAAACTGTTTTTT
. TRBJ2-1 . TRBV29-1 CSVVFGGAEDNEQFF TGCAGCGTTGTTTTCGGCGGGGCGGAAGACAATGAGCAGTTCTTC
few TRBJ2-4 . TRBV7-2 CASSYFLGSDIQYF TGTGCCAGCAGCTACTTTTTGGGTTCCGACATTCAGTACTTC
. TRBJ2-1 . TRBV27 CASTGGLEQFF TGTGCCAGTACTGGTGGGCTTGAGCAGTTCTTC
. TRBJ2-7 . TRBV29-1 CSVERQGEFEQYF TGCAGCGTTGAGCGCCAGGGAGAGTTCGAGCAGTACTTC
. TRBJ2-7 TRBD2 TRBV20-1 CSAKGGEGGYEQYF TGCAGTGCTAAAGGAGGGGAGGGCGGGTACGAGCAGTACTTC
. TRBJ1-1 . TRBV7-8 CASSLQYEAFF TGTGCCAGCAGCTTACAGTATGAAGCTTTCTTT
. TRBJ1-2 . TRBV2 CASSKDRSGYTF TGTGCCAGCAGTAAAGACAGGAGCGGCTACACCTTC
few TRBJ2-7 . TRBV20-1 CSAQEAYEQYF TGCAGTGCTCAGGAGGCCTACGAGCAGTACTTC
. TRBJ2-4 . TRBV7-2 CASSLIGGGVKNIQYF TGTGCCAGCAGCTTAATTGGAGGGGGCGTCAAAAACATTCAGTACTTC
few TRBJ2-1 . TRBV6-1 CATQRGSWNEQFF TGTGCCACCCAAAGGGGGTCGTGGAATGAGCAGTTCTTC
. TRBJ1-4 . TRBV29-1 CSGASNEKLFF TGCAGCGGGGCCTCCAATGAAAAACTGTTTTTT
. TRBJ2-7 . TRBV4-1 CASSQDLGPGSFEQYF TGCGCCAGCAGCCAAGATCTGGGTCCGGGTAGTTTCGAGCAGTACTTC
once TRBJ2-7 . TRBV11-2 CASTLWTKPHEQYF TGTGCCAGCACCTTATGGACTAAGCCCCACGAGCAGTACTTC
few TRBJ1-2 . TRBV7-2 CASSSDRTNYGYTF TGTGCCAGCAGCAGCGACAGGACTAACTATGGCTACACCTTC
. TRBJ1-2 . TRBV5-1 CASSPVSDYYGYTF TGCGCCAGCAGCCCCGTGAGCGACTACTATGGCTACACCTTC
. TRBJ2-3 TRBD2 TRBV20-1 CSATPMLPSGGRTSTDTQYF TGCAGTGCTACACCCATGTTACCTAGCGGGGGGAGGACTAGCACAGATACGCAGTATTTT
few TRBJ2-6 TRBD1 TRBV27 CASSFYGTARSGANVLTF TGTGCCAGCAGTTTTTATGGGACAGCGCGCTCTGGGGCCAACGTCCTGACTTTC